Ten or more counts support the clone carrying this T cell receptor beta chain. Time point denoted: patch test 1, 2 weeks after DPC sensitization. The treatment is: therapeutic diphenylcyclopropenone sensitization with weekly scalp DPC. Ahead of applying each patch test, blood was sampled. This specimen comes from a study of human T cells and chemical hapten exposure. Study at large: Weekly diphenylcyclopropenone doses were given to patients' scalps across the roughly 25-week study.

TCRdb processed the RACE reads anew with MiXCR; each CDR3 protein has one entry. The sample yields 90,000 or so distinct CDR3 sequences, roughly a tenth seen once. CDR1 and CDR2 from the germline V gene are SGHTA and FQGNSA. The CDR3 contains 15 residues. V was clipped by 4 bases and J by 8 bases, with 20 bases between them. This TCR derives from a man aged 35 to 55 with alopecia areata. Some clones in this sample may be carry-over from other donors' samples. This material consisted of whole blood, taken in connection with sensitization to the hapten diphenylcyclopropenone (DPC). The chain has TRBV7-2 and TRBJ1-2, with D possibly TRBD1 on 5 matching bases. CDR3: CASSWREGNRRGYTF. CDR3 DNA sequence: TGTGCCAGCAGCTGGAGGGAGGGGAACAGAAGAGGCTACACCTTC. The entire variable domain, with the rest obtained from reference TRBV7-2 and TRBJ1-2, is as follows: GAGVSQSPSNKVTEKGKDVELRCDPISGHTALYWYRQSLGQGLEFLIYFQGNSAPDKSGLPSDRFSAERTGGSVSTLTIQRTQQEDSAVYLCASSWREGNRRGYTFGSGTRLTVV.